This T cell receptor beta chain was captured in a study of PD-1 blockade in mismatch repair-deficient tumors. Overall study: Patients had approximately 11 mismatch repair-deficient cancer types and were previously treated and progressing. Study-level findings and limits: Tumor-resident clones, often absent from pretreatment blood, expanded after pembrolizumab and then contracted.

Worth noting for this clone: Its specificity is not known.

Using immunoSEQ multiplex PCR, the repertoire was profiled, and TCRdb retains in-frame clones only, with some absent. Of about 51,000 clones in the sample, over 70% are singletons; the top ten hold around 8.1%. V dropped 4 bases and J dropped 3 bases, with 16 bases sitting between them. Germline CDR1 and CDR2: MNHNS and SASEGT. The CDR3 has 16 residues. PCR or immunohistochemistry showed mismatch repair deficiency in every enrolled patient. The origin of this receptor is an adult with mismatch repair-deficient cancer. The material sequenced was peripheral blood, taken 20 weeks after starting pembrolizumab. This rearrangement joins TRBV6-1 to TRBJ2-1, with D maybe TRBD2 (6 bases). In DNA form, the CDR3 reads TGTGCCAGCAGTGGAGTGAGTAGCGGCATCTACAATGAGCAGTTCTTC. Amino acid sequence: CASSGVSSGIYNEQFF.